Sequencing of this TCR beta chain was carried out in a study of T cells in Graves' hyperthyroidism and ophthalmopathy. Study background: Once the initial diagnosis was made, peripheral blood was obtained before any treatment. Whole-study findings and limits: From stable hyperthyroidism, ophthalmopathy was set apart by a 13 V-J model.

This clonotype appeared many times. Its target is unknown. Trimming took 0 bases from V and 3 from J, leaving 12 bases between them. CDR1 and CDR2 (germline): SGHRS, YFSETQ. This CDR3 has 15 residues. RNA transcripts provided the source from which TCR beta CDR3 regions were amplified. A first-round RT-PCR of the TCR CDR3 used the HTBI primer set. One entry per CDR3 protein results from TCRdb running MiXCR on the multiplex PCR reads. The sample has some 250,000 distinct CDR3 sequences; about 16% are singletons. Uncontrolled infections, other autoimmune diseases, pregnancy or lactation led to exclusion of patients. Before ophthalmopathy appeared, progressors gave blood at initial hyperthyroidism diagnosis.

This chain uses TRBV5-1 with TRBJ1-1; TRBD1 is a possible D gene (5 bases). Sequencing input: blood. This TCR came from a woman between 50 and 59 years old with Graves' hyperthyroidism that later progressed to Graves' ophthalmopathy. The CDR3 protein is CASSLDAGTDTEAFF. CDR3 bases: TGCGCCAGCAGCTTGGACGCAGGGACCGACACTGAAGCTTTCTTT. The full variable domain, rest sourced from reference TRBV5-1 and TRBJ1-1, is KAGVTQTPRYLIKTRGQQVTLSCSPISGHRSVSWYQQTPGQGLQFLFEYFSETQRNKGNFPGRFSGRQFSNSRSEMNVSTLELGDSALYLCASSLDAGTDTEAFFGQGTRLTVV.